Each of the 29 T cell receptor beta chains below was sequenced from the same sample in a study of CD8+CD57+ T cells in acquired aplastic anemia. TCR beta VDJ and CDR3 were profiled, and genomic DNA was the template. A single record per CDR3 protein comes from TCRdb applying MiXCR to the reads. The sample holds around 200,000 distinct CDR3 sequences, less than 60% seen once. Whoever was chosen for sequencing had shown CD8+CD57+ cell expansion by flow cytometry. The sample was sorted CD4+, CD8+, or CD8+CD57+ T cells (not recorded which) from PBMCs. The receptors were gathered from a human donor with aplastic anemia.

This clonotype was counted at least ten times. The chain's CDR3 is CASSQGYSDYGYTF. CDR3 sequence (DNA): TGCGCCAGCAGCCAAGGGTACAGCGACTATGGCTACACCTTC. The V call is TRBV4-1, the J call TRBJ1-2, with D unclear. This CDR3 has 14 amino acids. In germline, CDR1 is MGHRA, CDR2 YSYEKL. V shed 1 base and J shed 3 bases, with 9 bases lying between them.

Note on this clonotype: A much larger clone differs by one base, so this may be a read error. The genes are TRBV6-1 and TRBJ2-7, with TRBD1 identical over 8 bases. The V segment lost 6 bases and the J segment 11 bases; nucleotides outside the gene matches: 12. The CDR3 runs 13 residues. Germline V gives CDR1 MNHNS, CDR2 SASEGT. DNA for the CDR3: TGTGCCAGCAGGGGCAGGGGGCGCCCCGCGGAGTACTTC. Protein: CASRGRGRPAEYF.

Ten or more counts support this clonotype. The rearrangement links TRBV9 to TRBJ2-5; 10 nucleotides line up with TRBD2. The CDR3 runs 17 residues. In germline, CDR1 is SGDLS, CDR2 YYNGEE. V gave up 7 bases and J gave up 2 bases; unmatched junction bases: 14. The CDR3 DNA is TGTGCCAGCTCCCTCGAGCCCATACTAGCGGGGCAAGAGACCCAGTACTTC. Residues: CASSLEPILAGQETQYF.

This clonotype has a count of ten or more. V is TRBV7-2 and J is TRBJ1-4, with D unresolved. The CDR3 contains 14 residues. Trimming stripped 1 base from V and 7 bases from J, with 10 bases between. Germline values: CDR1 SGHTA, CDR2 FQGNSA. Written as DNA, the CDR3 is TGTGCCAGCAGCTTAGTGTCTTGGGGTGAAAAACTGTTTTTT. Its translation: CASSLVSWGEKLFF.

CDR3 sequence (DNA): TGTGCCAGCAGTGGGGGGGAGGACGAGCAGTACTTC. Protein: CASSGGEDEQYF. The rearrangement links TRBV2 to TRBJ2-7; possibly TRBD2 for D (6 bases). Germline values: CDR1 SNHLY, CDR2 FYNNEI. V gave up 4 bases and J gave up 5 bases, with 9 bases separating them. The CDR3 runs to 12 residues.

On this clonotype: A much larger clone is a single base away; this may be a read error. The missing conserved phenylalanine or tryptophan at the end of this CDR3 makes a read error likely. The chain recombines TRBV4-1 with TRBJ2-7, with 7 nucleotides matching TRBD1. The CDR3 covers 15 residues. The V gene's germline CDR1 is MGHRA and CDR2 YSYEKL. V trimming: 1 base; J trimming: 6 bases; junction bases outside the gene matches: 9. CDR3 loop: CASSQARQGPAEQYL. Here the CDR3 DNA reads TGCGCCAGCAGCCAAGCCAGACAGGGCCCCGCCGAGCAGTACCTC.

This clonotype was recorded many times. This chain links TRBV12-3 or TRBV12-4 with TRBJ1-5, with 7 bases matching TRBD1. CDR3 length: 15 residues. Trimming removed 4 bases from V and 3 bases from J; junction bases left unmatched: 6. The CDR3 reads CASSSSTGSNQPQHF. CDR3 nucleotides: TGTGCCAGCAGTTCCTCGACAGGGTCCAATCAGCCCCAGCATTTT.

This clonotype was seen only once. The CDR3 spells CASSLAGQGAHEQYF. The CDR3, as DNA: TGTGCCAGCAGCTTAGCGGGACAGGGAGCACACGAGCAGTACTTC. V and J are TRBV7-2 and TRBJ2-7; 9 bases agree with TRBD1. The CDR3 is 15 amino acids. The V and J ends lost 0 bases and 5 bases, in that order; junction bases with no gene match: 5. Germline loops: CDR1 SGHTA, CDR2 FQGNSA.

The V and J genes are TRBV10-3 and TRBJ2-7; 8 positions agree with TRBD1. The length of the CDR3 is 15 residues. The V and J ends lost 0 bases and 4 bases, in that order; junction bases with no gene match: 5. Germline V gives CDR1 ENHRY, CDR2 SYGVKD. DNA for the CDR3: TGTGCCATCAGTGAGTCCGCAGGGGGCACATACGAGCAGTACTTC. Translating gives CAISESAGGTYEQYF.

Remarks on this clonotype: This may be a read error, as it is one base from a much larger clone. The chain joins TRBV18 to TRBJ1-6; possible D gene TRBD1, 5 bases. V lost 4 bases, J lost 11 bases, and 12 bases lay in between. The CDR3 runs to 13 residues. Germline V gene lookup returns CDR1 KGHSH and CDR2 LQKENI. The CDR3 nucleotides read TGTGCCAGCTCACTTTCGTTGGACACACCCCTCCACTTT. This codes for CASSLSLDTPLHF.

This clonotype has just a few counts. The V and J genes are TRBV4-3 and TRBJ2-2; 8 bases match TRBD1. This CDR3 spans 16 amino acids. CDR1 LGHNA and CDR2 YSLEER come from the germline V gene. With V trimmed by 0 bases and J by 6 bases, 6 bases remained unmatched. The CDR3 protein is CASSQETGVQAGELFF. DNA of the CDR3: TGCGCCAGCAGCCAAGAGACAGGGGTCCAAGCCGGGGAGCTGTTTTTT.

This chain links TRBV11-2 with TRBJ1-4; perhaps TRBD1 as D (5 bases). The CDR3 length is 15 residues. Germline CDR1 and CDR2: SGHAT and FQNNGV. Deletions cut 10 bases from V and 3 bases from J, with 18 bases between. CDR3 amino acids: CATKGPRDSNEKLFF. DNA for the CDR3: TGTGCCACCAAAGGCCCCCGGGACTCTAATGAAAAACTGTTTTTT.

There are a few counts of this clonotype. The chain couples TRBV10-3 to TRBJ2-2, with a tentative D call TRBD1 (6 bases). The CDR3 sequence is 11 residues long. Germline-derived CDR1 and CDR2 are ENHRY and SYGVKD. V was cut by 8 bases and J by 5 bases, with 6 bases left in between. As DNA, the CDR3 is TGTGCCATCCAGGGGACCGGGGAGCTGTTTTTT. Translation: CAIQGTGELFF.

Here the CDR3 reads CASSPLAGGPLDNEQFF. The CDR3 DNA reads as TGCGCCAGCAGCCCACTAGCGGGAGGGCCGTTGGACAATGAGCAGTTCTTC. This chain links TRBV5-1 with TRBJ2-1; 13 nucleotides agree with TRBD2. V was clipped by 4 bases and J by 5 bases; unmatched bases: 9. Looked up from germline, CDR1 is SGHRS and CDR2 is YFSETQ. The CDR3 loop spans 17 amino acids.

This clonotype came up a few times. This chain connects TRBV3-1 to TRBJ2-3; tentatively, D is TRBD2 (7 bases). CDR3 size: 16 residues. Trimming cost V 1 base and J 0 bases, with 11 bases left between them. Germline CDR1 and CDR2: LGHDT and YNNKEL (reference sequence). Written as DNA, the CDR3 is TGTGCCAGCAGCCAAGGCGGGGGCTTCAGCACAGATACGCAGTATTTT. It encodes CASSQGGGFSTDTQYF.

In its sample, this clonotype was seen many times. The rearrangement uses TRBV11-2 and TRBJ2-7, with 14 bases identical to TRBD2. CDR1 and CDR2 (germline): SGHAT, FQNNGV. The CDR3 has 17 amino acids. Germline trimming cut 1 base from V and 5 bases from J; bases unmatched to any gene: 7. For the CDR3, the DNA is TGTGCCAGCAGCTTAGGAGGGACTAGCGGGAGTTACGACGAGCAGTACTTC. Protein: CASSLGGTSGSYDEQYF.

The V gene is TRBV25-1, the J gene TRBJ2-1, with TRBD2 matching 8 bases. The J segment lost 12 bases and the V segment lost 4 bases, leaving 11 bases of the junction unmatched. Germline assignment: CDR1 MGHDK and CDR2 SYGVNS. This CDR3 spans 14 amino acids. CDR3 region: CASSGTSRLFGQFF. CDR3 DNA sequence: TGTGCCAGCAGTGGGACTAGCCGGCTTTTTGGGCAGTTCTTC. Using reference TRBV25-1 and TRBJ2-1 for the parts outside the CDR3, the full variable domain is EADIYQTPRYLVIGTGKKITLECSQTMGHDKMYWYQQDPGMELHLIHYSYGVNSTEKGDLSSESTVSRIRTEHFPLTLESARPSHTSQYLCASSGTSRLFGQFFGPGTRLTVL.

The chain links TRBV2 to TRBJ2-1; tentatively, D is TRBD1 (6 bases). This CDR3 spans 13 amino acids. Germline V CDR1 and CDR2: SNHLY, FYNNEI. The V gene lost 6 bases and the J gene lost 13 bases, with 19 bases spanning the gap. CDR3 region: CASSETPTGQQFF. The CDR3, as DNA: TGTGCCAGCAGCGAAACCCCGACAGGACAACAGTTCTTC.

The V and J genes are TRBV6-1 and TRBJ1-4; no definite D call. The germline V gene encodes CDR1 MNHNS and CDR2 SASEGT. The CDR3 has 12 residues. V gave up 5 bases and J gave up 10 bases, with 11 bases separating them. The CDR3 reads CASSRTAGKLFF. CDR3 coding DNA: TGTGCCAGCAGTCGGACTGCTGGAAAACTGTTTTTT.

V gene TRBV5-5 combines with J gene TRBJ1-5, with D possibly matching TRBD1 (6 bases). V lost 5 bases and J 1 base, leaving 16 bases between the germline ends. CDR3 length: 16 amino acids. Germline CDR1 reads SGHKS; CDR2 reads YYEKEE (reference sequence). The CDR3 DNA follows: TGTGCCAGCAGTCGAACAGGGAAGGGGAGCAATCAGCCCCAGCATTTT. The encoded protein is CASSRTGKGSNQPQHF.

The table lists this clonotype with many counts. The rearrangement joins TRBV7-9 to TRBJ1-2; D is perhaps TRBD1 (5 bases). The CDR3 is 17 amino acids. Germline lookup yields CDR1 SEHNR and CDR2 FQNEAQ (reference sequence). V lost 0 bases, J lost 5 bases, and 19 bases lay in between. The CDR3 here is CASSLAPRGKVAYGYTF. The CDR3 region has the DNA TGTGCCAGCAGCTTAGCACCCCGGGGGAAGGTGGCGTATGGCTACACCTTC.

This rearrangement joins TRBV10-3 to TRBJ2-7, with 7 bases aligning to TRBD2. Germline loops: CDR1 ENHRY, CDR2 SYGVKD. The J segment lost 2 bases and the V segment lost 0 bases, leaving 4 bases of the junction unmatched. The CDR3 is 15 amino acids. CDR3 loop: CAISESGGSTYEQYF. CDR3 nucleotide sequence: TGTGCCATCAGTGAGTCGGGGGGGTCGACCTACGAGCAGTACTTC.

The sample holds many counts of this clonotype. V is TRBV6-4 and J is TRBJ2-1; D is unclear. Trimming cost V 0 bases and J 12 bases, with 15 bases left between them. CDR1 MRHNA and CDR2 SNTAGT come from the germline V gene. The CDR3 runs to 14 residues. The CDR3 region has the DNA TGTGCCAGCAGTGACTCTGAGAGTGCCTCTTGGCAGTTCTTC. Translation: CASSDSESASWQFF.

This sequence joins TRBV11-1 and TRBJ2-3; TRBD1 might be the D (6 bases). Trimming pared 1 base from V and 0 bases from J, leaving 14 bases between. Per the germline V gene, CDR1 is SGHAT and CDR2 is FQDESV (reference sequence). The CDR3 has 17 residues. The CDR3 here is CASSLELDSTSTDTQYF. The DNA for the CDR3 is TGTGCCAGCAGCTTAGAGTTGGACAGTACTAGCACAGATACGCAGTATTTT.

This clonotype came up many times. The chain is built from TRBV11-3 and TRBJ2-5; 7 bases match TRBD2. The CDR3 is made up of 13 amino acids. With 5 bases clipped from V and 2 bases from J, the junction kept 2 bases outside the gene matches. Germline CDR1 and CDR2: SGHNT and YENEEA. The CDR3 region is CASSRTSQETQYF. CDR3 in DNA: TGTGCCAGCAGCAGGACTAGTCAAGAGACCCAGTACTTC.

This clonotype was detected many times. V is TRBV18 and J is TRBJ2-7, with D unclear. From germline, CDR1 is KGHSH and CDR2 LQKENI. The CDR3 sequence is 12 residues long. V lost 3 bases and J 3 bases, leaving 6 bases between the germline ends. The CDR3 sequence is CASSPWGYEQYF. The CDR3 region has the DNA TGTGCCAGCTCACCGTGGGGCTACGAGCAGTACTTC.

The genes are TRBV5-1 and TRBJ1-2; maybe TRBD1 (6 bases). The V and J ends lost 2 bases and 3 bases respectively, with 14 bases between them. The CDR3 loop spans 15 amino acids. The germline gives CDR1 SGHRS, CDR2 YFSETQ. The CDR3 DNA is TGCGCCAGCAGCTTAGGGGGGGCGGAGGACTATGGCTACACCTTC. It yields the protein CASSLGGAEDYGYTF.

The V call is TRBV7-9, the J call TRBJ1-2; D is undetermined. V gave up 3 bases and J gave up 4 bases, with 9 bases separating them. Germline loops: CDR1 SEHNR, CDR2 FQNEAQ (reference sequence). The CDR3 covers 13 residues. CDR3 in DNA: TGTGCCAGCAGCTTTTTTTCCTCCTATGGCTACACCTTC. Translation: CASSFFSSYGYTF.

This clonotype was detected ten times or more. The CDR3 spells CSVHLGGGTEAFF. CDR3 nucleotides: TGCAGCGTGCACCTGGGGGGAGGCACTGAAGCTTTCTTT. This chain uses TRBV29-1 with TRBJ1-1, with D tentatively TRBD1 (5 bases). The CDR3 runs to 13 residues. CDR1 and CDR2 (germline): SQVTM, ANQGSEA. V was pared by 6 bases and J by 4 bases, with 15 bases between.